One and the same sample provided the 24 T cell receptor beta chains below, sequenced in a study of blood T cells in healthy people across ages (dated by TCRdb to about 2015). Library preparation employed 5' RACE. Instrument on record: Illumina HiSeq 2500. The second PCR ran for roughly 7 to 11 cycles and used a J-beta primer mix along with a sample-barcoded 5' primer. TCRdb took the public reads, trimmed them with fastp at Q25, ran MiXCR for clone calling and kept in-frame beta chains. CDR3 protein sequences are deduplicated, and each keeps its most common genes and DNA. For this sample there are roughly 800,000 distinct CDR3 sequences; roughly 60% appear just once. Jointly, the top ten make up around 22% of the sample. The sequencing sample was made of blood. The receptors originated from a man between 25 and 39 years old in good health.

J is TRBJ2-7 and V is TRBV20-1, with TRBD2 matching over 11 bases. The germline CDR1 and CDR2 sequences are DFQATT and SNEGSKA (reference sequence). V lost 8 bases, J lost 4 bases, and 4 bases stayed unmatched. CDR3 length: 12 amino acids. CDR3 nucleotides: TGCAGTCCCCTAGCGGGAGGATACGAGCAGTACTTC. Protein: CSPLAGGYEQYF.

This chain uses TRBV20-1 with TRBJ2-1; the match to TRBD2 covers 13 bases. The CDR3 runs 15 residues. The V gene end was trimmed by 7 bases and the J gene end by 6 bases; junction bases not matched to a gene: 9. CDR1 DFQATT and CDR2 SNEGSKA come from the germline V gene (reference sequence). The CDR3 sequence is CSGQPGLAGPNEQFF. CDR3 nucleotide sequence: TGCAGTGGCCAACCGGGACTAGCGGGACCCAATGAGCAGTTCTTC.

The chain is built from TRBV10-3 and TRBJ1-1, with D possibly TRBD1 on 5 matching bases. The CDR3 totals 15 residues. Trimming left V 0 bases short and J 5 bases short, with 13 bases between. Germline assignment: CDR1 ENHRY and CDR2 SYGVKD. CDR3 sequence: CAISESYGGGTEAFF. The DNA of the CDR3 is TGTGCCATCAGTGAGTCCTATGGGGGGGGGACTGAAGCTTTCTTT.

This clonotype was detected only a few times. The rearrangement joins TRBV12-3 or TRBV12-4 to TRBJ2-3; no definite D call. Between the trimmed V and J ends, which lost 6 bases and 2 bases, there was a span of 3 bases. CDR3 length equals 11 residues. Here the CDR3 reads CASRITDTQYF. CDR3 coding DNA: TGTGCCAGCAGGATCACAGATACGCAGTATTTT.

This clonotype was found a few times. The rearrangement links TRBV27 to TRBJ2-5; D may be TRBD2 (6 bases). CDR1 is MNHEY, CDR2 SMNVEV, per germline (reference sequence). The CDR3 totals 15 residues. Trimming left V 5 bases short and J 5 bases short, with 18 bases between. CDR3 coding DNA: TGTGCCAGCAGTGACACCGGGACTCGTGAGGAGACCCAGTACTTC. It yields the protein CASSDTGTREETQYF.

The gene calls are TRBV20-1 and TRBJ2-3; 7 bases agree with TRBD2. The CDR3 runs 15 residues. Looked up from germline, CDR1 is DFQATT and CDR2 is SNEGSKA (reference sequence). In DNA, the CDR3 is TGCAGCGCTGCTCGGGAGGCCTCTAGCACAGATACGCAGTATTTT. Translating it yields CSAAREASSTDTQYF.

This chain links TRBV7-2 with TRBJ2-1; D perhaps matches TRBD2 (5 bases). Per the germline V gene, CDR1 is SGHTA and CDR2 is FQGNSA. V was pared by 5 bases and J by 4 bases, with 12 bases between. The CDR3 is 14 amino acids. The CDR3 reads CASSPLTGYNEQFF. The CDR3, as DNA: TGTGCCAGCAGCCCCCTCACGGGGTACAATGAGCAGTTCTTC.

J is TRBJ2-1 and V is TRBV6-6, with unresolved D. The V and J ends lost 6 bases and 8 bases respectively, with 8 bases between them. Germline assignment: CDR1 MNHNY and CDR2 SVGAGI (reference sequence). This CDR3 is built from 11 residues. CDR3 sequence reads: CASRSVDEQFF. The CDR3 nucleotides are TGTGCCAGCAGGTCTGTGGATGAGCAGTTCTTC.

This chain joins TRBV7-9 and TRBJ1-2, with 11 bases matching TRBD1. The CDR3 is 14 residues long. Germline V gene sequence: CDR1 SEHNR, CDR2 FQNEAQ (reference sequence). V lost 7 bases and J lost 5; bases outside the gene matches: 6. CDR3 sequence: CASKDRGRKYGYTF. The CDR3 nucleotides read TGTGCCAGCAAGGACAGGGGGCGGAAATATGGCTACACCTTC.

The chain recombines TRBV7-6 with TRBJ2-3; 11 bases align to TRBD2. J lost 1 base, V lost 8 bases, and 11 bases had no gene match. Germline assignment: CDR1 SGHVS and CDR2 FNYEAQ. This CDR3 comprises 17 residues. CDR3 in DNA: TGTGCCAGCGCATCCCAACCGGGACTAGCGGGCACAGATACGCAGTATTTT. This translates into CASASQPGLAGTDTQYF.

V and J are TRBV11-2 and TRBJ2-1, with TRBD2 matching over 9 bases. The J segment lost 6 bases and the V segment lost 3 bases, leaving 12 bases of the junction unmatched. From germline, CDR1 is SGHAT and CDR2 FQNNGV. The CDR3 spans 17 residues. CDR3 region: CASSFAGGGNISNEQFF. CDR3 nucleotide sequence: TGTGCCAGCAGCTTTGCGGGAGGGGGGAACATTAGCAATGAGCAGTTCTTC.

The CDR3 nucleotides are TGTGCCAGCAGCGTGGAGGGCCTTTCGAATTCACCCCTCCACTTT. Translating it yields CASSVEGLSNSPLHF. The V call is TRBV9, the J call TRBJ1-6, with D unresolved. Germline CDR1 is SGDLS and CDR2 is YYNGEE. V was cut by 2 bases and J by 7 bases, with 13 bases left in between. The CDR3 loop spans 15 amino acids.

The CDR3 reads CSVAGTISNEQYF. CDR3 bases: TGCAGCGTTGCGGGGACTATCTCGAACGAGCAGTACTTC. V gene TRBV29-1 combines with J gene TRBJ2-5; 7 nucleotides match TRBD2. The J call could be wrong; TRBJ2-7 is a better fit for the DNA end. The CDR3 totals 13 residues. Germline CDR1 reads SQVTM; CDR2 reads ANQGSEA.

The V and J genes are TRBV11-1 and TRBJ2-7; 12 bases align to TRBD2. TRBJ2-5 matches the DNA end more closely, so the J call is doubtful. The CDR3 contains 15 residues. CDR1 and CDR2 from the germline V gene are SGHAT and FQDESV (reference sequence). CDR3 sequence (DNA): TGTGCCAGCAGCTTCGGACTAGCGGGACCAGAGACCCAGTACTTC. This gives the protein CASSFGLAGPETQYF.

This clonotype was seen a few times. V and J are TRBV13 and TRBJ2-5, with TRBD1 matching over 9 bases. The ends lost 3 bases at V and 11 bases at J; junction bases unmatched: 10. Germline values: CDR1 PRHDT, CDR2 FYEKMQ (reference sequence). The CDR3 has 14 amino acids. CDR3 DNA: TGTGCCAGCAGCTTGGAACAGGGGGCGAAGGAGCAGTACTTC. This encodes CASSLEQGAKEQYF.

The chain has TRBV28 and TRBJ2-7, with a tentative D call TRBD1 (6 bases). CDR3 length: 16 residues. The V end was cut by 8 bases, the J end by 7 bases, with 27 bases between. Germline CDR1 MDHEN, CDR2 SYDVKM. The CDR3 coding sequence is TGTGCCAGCCACAAGTCCAGCAAGGGGGACCACAATGAGCAGTACTTC. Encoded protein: CASHKSSKGDHNEQYF.

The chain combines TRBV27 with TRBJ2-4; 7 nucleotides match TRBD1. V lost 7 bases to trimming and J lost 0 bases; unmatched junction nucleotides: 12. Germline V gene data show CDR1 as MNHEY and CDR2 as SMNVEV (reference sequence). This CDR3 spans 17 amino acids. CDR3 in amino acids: CASIWQGELLAKNIQYF. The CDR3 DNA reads TGTGCCAGCATCTGGCAGGGGGAACTCTTAGCCAAAAACATTCAGTACTTC.

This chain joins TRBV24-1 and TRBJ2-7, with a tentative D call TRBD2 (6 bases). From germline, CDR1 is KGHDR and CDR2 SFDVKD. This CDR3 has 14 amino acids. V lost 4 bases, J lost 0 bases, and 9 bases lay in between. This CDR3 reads CATSEGGNSYEQYF. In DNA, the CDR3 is TGTGCCACCAGTGAGGGGGGAAACTCCTACGAGCAGTACTTC.

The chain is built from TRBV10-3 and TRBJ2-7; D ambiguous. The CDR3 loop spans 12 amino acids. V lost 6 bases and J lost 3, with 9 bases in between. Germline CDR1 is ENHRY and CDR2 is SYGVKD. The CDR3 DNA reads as TGTGCCATCAGGGAGCCATACTACGAGCAGTACTTC. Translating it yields CAIREPYYEQYF.

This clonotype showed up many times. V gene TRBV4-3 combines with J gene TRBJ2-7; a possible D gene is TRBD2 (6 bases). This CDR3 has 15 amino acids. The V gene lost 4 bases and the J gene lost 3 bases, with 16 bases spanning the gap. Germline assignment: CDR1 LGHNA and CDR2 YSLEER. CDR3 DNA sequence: TGCGCCAGCAGCCCCATTTCAGGAGGGCGCTACGAGCAGTACTTC. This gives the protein CASSPISGGRYEQYF.

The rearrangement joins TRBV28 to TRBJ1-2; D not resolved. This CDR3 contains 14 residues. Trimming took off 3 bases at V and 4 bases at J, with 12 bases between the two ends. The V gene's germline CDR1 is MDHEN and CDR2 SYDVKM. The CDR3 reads CASSFLGSRYGYTF. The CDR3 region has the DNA TGTGCCAGCAGTTTCCTTGGCAGTCGCTATGGCTACACCTTC.

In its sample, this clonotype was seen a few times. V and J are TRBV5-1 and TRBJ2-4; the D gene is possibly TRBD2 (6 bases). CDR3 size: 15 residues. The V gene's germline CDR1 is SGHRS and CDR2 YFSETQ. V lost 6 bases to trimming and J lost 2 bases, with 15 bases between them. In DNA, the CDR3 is TGCGCCAGCAAGGAGGGGCCTGGGTCCAAAAACATTCAGTACTTC. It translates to CASKEGPGSKNIQYF.

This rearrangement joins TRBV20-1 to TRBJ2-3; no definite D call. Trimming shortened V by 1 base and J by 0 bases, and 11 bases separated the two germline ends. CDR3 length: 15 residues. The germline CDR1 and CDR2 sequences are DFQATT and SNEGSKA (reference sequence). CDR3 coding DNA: TGCAGTGCTAGAGTTAATAGAGGCAGCACAGATACGCAGTATTTT. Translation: CSARVNRGSTDTQYF.

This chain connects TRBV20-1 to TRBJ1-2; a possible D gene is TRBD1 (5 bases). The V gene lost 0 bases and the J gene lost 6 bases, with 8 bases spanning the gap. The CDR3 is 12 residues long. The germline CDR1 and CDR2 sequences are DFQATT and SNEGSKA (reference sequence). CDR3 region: CSAREPTDGYTF. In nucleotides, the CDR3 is TGCAGTGCTAGAGAACCGACAGATGGCTACACCTTC.